Shown below are 32 T cell receptor beta chains from a single sample sequenced in a study of OX40 agonist ivuxolimab in advanced cancers. This table comes from immunoSEQ multiplex PCR, and its TCRdb copy is limited to in-frame clones, with some not included. The sample records 100,000 or so clones, 80% to 90% being singletons. The starting material was CD4+ or CD8+ T cells sorted from blood, obtained in a trial of the OX40 agonist ivuxolimab. The receptors were gathered from an adult with an advanced solid tumor such as melanoma, head and neck, liver or kidney cancer.

V gene TRBV6-1 combines with J gene TRBJ2-1, with D possibly matching TRBD1 (6 bases). Trimming shortened V by 3 bases and J by 8 bases, and 14 bases separated the two germline ends. Germline V CDR1 and CDR2: MNHNS, SASEGT. This CDR3 is 14 amino acids long. DNA for the CDR3: TGTGCCAGCAGTGACAGGGGTGGGCTGTATGAGCAGTTCTTC. It translates to CASSDRGGLYEQFF.

This clone was seen just once. This sequence joins TRBV28 and TRBJ2-1; D is ambiguous. The CDR3 has 13 residues. Germline V gene lookup returns CDR1 MDHEN and CDR2 SYDVKM. V gave up 6 bases and J gave up 7 bases, with 13 bases separating them. CDR3 loop: CASRKASLNEQFF. The DNA for the CDR3 is TGTGCCAGCAGAAAAGCGTCCTTAAATGAGCAGTTCTTC.

The chain links TRBV10-2 to TRBJ1-4; 9 bases line up with TRBD1. After removal of 6 bases from V and 14 bases from J, the junction contained 13 bases not matched to a gene. This CDR3 region has 14 residues. Germline CDR1 WSHSY, CDR2 SAAADI. The CDR3: CASRPPPGQGNLFF. Written as DNA, the CDR3 is TGCGCCAGCAGGCCCCCTCCGGGACAGGGTAACCTGTTTTTT.

The J gene is TRBJ2-1, the V gene TRBV7-9; D is undetermined. This CDR3 spans 13 amino acids. The V end lost 10 bases, the J end lost 3 bases, and 13 bases lay between the germline ends. The germline V gene has CDR1 SEHNR and CDR2 FQNEAQ (reference sequence). DNA for the CDR3: TGTGCCACCAGGACCGCCCTCTACAATGAGCAGTTCTTC. Translating it yields CATRTALYNEQFF.

J is TRBJ2-7 and V is TRBV28; D gene unclear. The CDR3 extends over 12 amino acids. The V end was cut by 5 bases, the J end by 0 bases, with 5 bases between. Germline V gene data show CDR1 as MDHEN and CDR2 as SYDVKM. The CDR3 sequence is CASSRYSYEQYF. The CDR3 bases are TGTGCCAGCAGTCGGTACTCCTACGAGCAGTACTTC.

The V gene is TRBV18, the J gene TRBJ2-5; the match to TRBD1 covers 7 bases. V dropped 1 base and J dropped 1; count of bases not matched to a gene: 3. The CDR3 spans 15 residues. Germline V lookup: CDR1 KGHSH, CDR2 LQKENI. DNA of the CDR3: TGTGCCAGCTCACCACGGACAGGCGCCCAAGAGACCCAGTACTTC. It translates to CASSPRTGAQETQYF.

The rearrangement links TRBV9 to TRBJ2-3; D is possibly TRBD1 (6 bases). Between the trimmed V and J ends, which lost 3 bases and 12 bases, there was a span of 14 bases. Germline CDR1 and CDR2: SGDLS and YYNGEE. This CDR3 contains 12 residues. CDR3 in amino acids: CASSASGGPQYF. In DNA form, the CDR3 reads TGTGCCAGCAGCGCCAGTGGGGGCCCTCAGTATTTT.

This clone was seen a handful of times. The chain links TRBV11-2 to TRBJ1-6, with unresolved D. Trimming left V 5 bases short and J 8 bases short, with 10 bases between. The CDR3 covers 13 residues. Germline V CDR1 and CDR2: SGHAT, FQNNGV. This chain's CDR3 is CASSPTDHSPLHF. The CDR3 DNA reads TGTGCCAGCAGCCCGACGGATCATTCACCCCTCCACTTT. The whole variable domain, remainder taken from reference TRBV11-2 and TRBJ1-6, is EAGVAQSPRYKIIEKRQSVAFWCNPISGHATLYWYQQILGQGPKLLIQFQNNGVVDDSQLPKDRFSAERLKGVDSTLKIQPAKLEDSAVYLCASSPTDHSPLHFGNGTRLTVT.

This clone was observed a few times. The rearrangement uses TRBV2 and TRBJ2-1; 12 bases line up with TRBD1. Germline V gives CDR1 SNHLY, CDR2 FYNNEI. CDR3 length equals 14 residues. Trimming at V came to 7 bases and at J to 4 bases, leaving 2 bases not matched to a gene. The CDR3 reads CASTGQGAYNEQFF. As DNA, the CDR3 is TGTGCCAGCACGGGACAGGGGGCATACAATGAGCAGTTCTTC. The full variable domain, its missing parts supplied by reference TRBV2 and TRBJ2-1, is EPEVTQTPSHQVTQMGQEVILRCVPISNHLYFYWYRQILGQKVEFLVSFYNNEISEKSEIFDDQFSVERPDGSNFTLKIRSTKLEDSAMYFCASTGQGAYNEQFFGPGTRLTVL.

V and J are TRBV18 and TRBJ1-1, with a tentative D call TRBD1 (5 bases). Looked up from germline, CDR1 is KGHSH and CDR2 is LQKENI. The CDR3 runs 14 residues. The V and J ends lost 2 bases and 5 bases respectively, with 12 bases between them. The CDR3 nucleotides are TGTGCCAGCTCACCAATTGGGGCCCAGACTGAAGCTTTCTTT. Translated: CASSPIGAQTEAFF.

The rearrangement uses TRBV6-5 and TRBJ2-3; TRBD1 might be the D (6 bases). Between the trimmed V and J ends, which lost 2 bases and 4 bases, there was a span of 13 bases. Germline V CDR1 and CDR2: MNHEY, SVGAGI. The CDR3 contains 15 residues. CDR3 protein: CASSYGSRGSDTQYF. The CDR3 nucleotides read TGTGCCAGCAGTTACGGTAGCAGGGGTTCAGATACGCAGTATTTT.

The V and J genes are TRBV4-2 and TRBJ2-1; D unclear. The CDR3 is made up of 13 amino acids. Trimming left V 4 bases short and J 7 bases short, with 11 bases between. CDR1 is LGHNA, CDR2 YNFKEQ, per germline. CDR3: CASSPPELNEQFF. The DNA for the CDR3 is TGTGCCAGCAGCCCGCCGGAGCTGAATGAGCAGTTCTTC.

In DNA, the CDR3 is TGTGCCAGCAGTGGGGAAGTTGCAGGGGAGACCCAGTACTTC. Translated: CASSGEVAGETQYF. The gene calls are TRBV6-1 and TRBJ2-5; maybe TRBD1 (5 bases). From germline, CDR1 is MNHNS and CDR2 SASEGT. V shed 4 bases and J shed 5 bases, with 14 bases lying between them. The CDR3 has 14 residues.

The V and J genes are TRBV6-1 and TRBJ2-1, with 10 bases that match TRBD2. There are 18 residues in the CDR3. From germline, CDR1 is MNHNS and CDR2 SASEGT. V lost 4 bases and J lost 7; bases outside the gene matches: 16. The CDR3 spells CASSATPRLAGVMNEQFF. CDR3 nucleotides: TGTGCCAGCAGTGCGACGCCACGCCTAGCGGGAGTCATGAATGAGCAGTTCTTC.

The J gene is TRBJ2-1, the V gene TRBV7-3; perhaps TRBD2 as D (5 bases). Germline CDR1 SGHTA, CDR2 FQGTGA. Trimming took off 0 bases at V and 10 bases at J, with 16 bases between the two ends. The CDR3 is 15 residues long. The CDR3 here is CASSLTRSSWEEQFF. CDR3 DNA: TGTGCCAGCAGCTTAACCAGGTCTAGCTGGGAGGAGCAGTTCTTC. The full variable domain, its missing parts supplied by reference TRBV7-3 and TRBJ2-1, is GAGVSQTPSNKVTEKGKYVELRCDPISGHTALYWYRQSLGQGPEFLIYFQGTGAADDSGLPNDRFFAVRPEGSVSTLKIQRTERGDSAVYLCASSLTRSSWEEQFFGPGTRLTVL.

This sequence joins TRBV7-9 and TRBJ1-4; 10 positions match TRBD1. The CDR3 contains 14 residues. Unmatched junction bases numbered 7, after V lost 7 bases and J lost 8 bases. The germline V gene encodes CDR1 SEHNR and CDR2 FQNEAQ (reference sequence). The CDR3 DNA sequence: TGTGCCAGCAATACCGGGACAGGGGACGAAAAACTGTTTTTT. Protein sequence: CASNTGTGDEKLFF.

The rearrangement uses TRBV28 and TRBJ1-1; weak D call: TRBD1 (5 bases). Between the trimmed V and J ends, which lost 7 bases and 5 bases, there was a span of 23 bases. The V gene's germline CDR1 is MDHEN and CDR2 SYDVKM. The CDR3 contains 16 residues. In nucleotides, the CDR3 is TGTGCCAGCAAGGGGAGGTTGGGGGATAGGGAGACTGAAGCTTTCTTT. It specifies CASKGRLGDRETEAFF. Full variable domain (missing parts from reference TRBV28 and TRBJ1-1): DVKVTQSSRYLVKRTGEKVFLECVQDMDHENMFWYRQDPGLGLRLIYFSYDVKMKEKGDIPEGYSVSREKKERFSLILESASTNQTSMYLCASKGRLGDRETEAFFGQGTRLTVV.

The rearrangement links TRBV20-1 to TRBJ2-1, with 7 nucleotides matching TRBD2. The CDR3 loop spans 11 amino acids. Germline CDR1 DFQATT, CDR2 SNEGSKA (reference sequence). The J segment lost 7 bases and the V segment lost 5 bases, leaving 2 bases of the junction unmatched. The CDR3 DNA follows: TGCAGTGCTGGGGAGGGAAATGAGCAGTTCTTC. It yields the protein CSAGEGNEQFF.

This clone showed up just once. The chain carries TRBV7-2 and TRBJ2-1; TRBD1 matches 7 bases. The germline gives CDR1 SGHTA, CDR2 FQGNSA. The CDR3 has 14 amino acids. V dropped 6 bases and J dropped 7; count of bases not matched to a gene: 9. The CDR3 sequence: CASRKNRGSNEQFF. CDR3 coding DNA: TGTGCCAGCAGAAAAAACAGGGGTAGTAATGAGCAGTTCTTC.

As to this clone: Other DNA sequences of this sample code for an identical CDR3. V is TRBV5-1 and J is TRBJ2-5, with D hard to call. The germline V and J ends were trimmed by 0 bases and 2 bases, with 2 bases remaining between them. Germline loops: CDR1 SGHRS, CDR2 YFSETQ. The CDR3 extends over 12 amino acids. Here the CDR3 DNA reads TGCGCCAGCAGCTTGGATCAAGAGACCCAGTACTTC. Its translation is CASSLDQETQYF.

The chain uses TRBV28 and TRBJ1-3; 8 bases match TRBD1. The ends lost 2 bases at V and 16 bases at J; junction bases unmatched: 4. There are 11 residues in the CDR3. The germline V gene encodes CDR1 MDHEN and CDR2 SYDVKM. CDR3 sequence (DNA): TGTGCCAGCAGTTTAAGGGACAGGTTCTATTTT. This gives the protein CASSLRDRFYF.

The V gene is TRBV27, the J gene TRBJ2-7, with 9 bases that match TRBD2. Germline loops: CDR1 MNHEY, CDR2 SMNVEV (reference sequence). The CDR3 is 15 residues long. The trim removed 5 bases at V and 3 bases at J, leaving 8 bases unmatched. The CDR3 DNA follows: TGTGCCAGCAGTCCGCGGACTAGCGCTCTCTACGAGCAGTACTTC. Its translation is CASSPRTSALYEQYF.

This chain uses TRBV28 with TRBJ2-7; 7 positions match TRBD1. This CDR3 is built from 15 residues. Germline assignment: CDR1 MDHEN and CDR2 SYDVKM. With V trimmed by 4 bases and J by 4 bases, 10 bases remained unmatched. CDR3 in amino acids: CASSSTGVGSYEQYF. DNA of the CDR3: TGTGCCAGCAGTTCCACAGGGGTAGGTTCTTACGAGCAGTACTTC.

This clone came up once. J is TRBJ2-2 and V is TRBV14; D may be TRBD1 or TRBD2 (5 bases each). From germline, CDR1 is SGHDN and CDR2 FVKESK. The CDR3 has 17 residues. V was trimmed by 4 bases and J by 5 bases, leaving 20 bases between them. CDR3 residues: CASSLLDIVGGTGELFF. CDR3 DNA sequence: TGTGCCAGCAGCCTACTCGACATCGTTGGGGGAACCGGGGAGCTGTTTTTT. Full variable domain (missing parts from reference TRBV14 and TRBJ2-2): EAGVTQFPSHSVIEKGQTVTLRCDPISGHDNLYWYRRVMGKEIKFLLHFVKESKQDESGMPNNRFLAERTGGTYSTLKVQPAELEDSGVYFCASSLLDIVGGTGELFFGEGSRLTVL.

The rearrangement uses TRBV13 and TRBJ1-2; 7 bases are a match to TRBD1. The CDR3 has 17 residues. CDR1 PRHDT and CDR2 FYEKMQ come from the germline V gene (reference sequence). Losses at the gene ends were 2 bases for V and 3 bases for J; bases not matched to a gene: 12. CDR3 sequence: CASSLSPWTGRDYGYTF. In DNA, the CDR3 is TGTGCCAGCAGCTTATCCCCCTGGACAGGAAGAGACTATGGCTACACCTTC.

This clone appeared a few times. V is TRBV30 and J is TRBJ1-1, with D unclear. V dropped 0 bases and J dropped 7 bases, with 12 bases sitting between them. The germline V gene encodes CDR1 GTSNPN and CDR2 SVGIG (reference sequence). This CDR3 is built from 13 residues. The CDR3 DNA follows: TGTGCCTGGAGTGTATTCCCGTACATTGAAGCTTTCTTT. It is translated as CAWSVFPYIEAFF.

V gene TRBV29-1 combines with J gene TRBJ1-1; D remains unclear. CDR1 SQVTM and CDR2 ANQGSEA come from the germline V gene. With 5 bases removed from V and 2 bases from J, the gap between germline ends came to 18 bases. The CDR3 length is 15 residues. CDR3 region: CSVLSFLRGNTEAFF. CDR3 in DNA: TGCAGCGTTTTAAGTTTCCTCCGGGGAAACACTGAAGCTTTCTTT.

This chain joins TRBV6-1 and TRBJ2-2, with 10 bases fitting TRBD1. CDR3 length: 15 amino acids. V was clipped by 5 bases and J by 4 bases; unmatched bases: 4. CDR1 and CDR2 from the germline V gene are MNHNS and SASEGT. The CDR3: CASSMTGGSTGELFF. The CDR3 DNA is TGTGCCAGCAGTATGACAGGGGGCAGCACCGGGGAGCTGTTTTTT.

The gene calls are TRBV18 and TRBJ1-2, with D perhaps TRBD1 (6 bases). The CDR3 has 14 amino acids. The germline gives CDR1 KGHSH, CDR2 LQKENI. V was cut by 3 bases and J by 8 bases, with 16 bases left in between. For the CDR3, the DNA is TGTGCCAGCTCACCTGGGAACAGGGAGAACGGCTACACCTTC. Protein: CASSPGNRENGYTF. Looking up the rest from reference TRBV18 and TRBJ1-2 gives the full variable domain: NAGVMQNPRHLVRRRGQEARLRCSPMKGHSHVYWYRQLPEEGLKFMVYLQKENIIDESGMPKERFSAEFPKEGPSILRIQQVVRGDSAAYFCASSPGNRENGYTFGSGTRLTVV.

This clone showed up just once. V usage is TRBV7-9 and J usage is TRBJ1-1, with TRBD1 as a possible D gene (5 bases). CDR1 is SEHNR, CDR2 FQNEAQ, per germline (reference sequence). With 2 bases removed from V and 2 bases from J, the gap between germline ends came to 12 bases. The CDR3 covers 15 residues. CDR3 sequence reads: CASSLNQGSNTEAFF. CDR3 coding DNA: TGTGCCAGCAGCTTAAACCAGGGATCCAACACTGAAGCTTTCTTT.

This rearrangement joins TRBV7-9 to TRBJ1-1; the D gene is possibly TRBD1 (5 bases). V lost 4 bases to trimming and J lost 1 base, with 7 bases between them. The CDR3 totals 13 residues. Germline CDR1 is SEHNR and CDR2 is FQNEAQ (reference sequence). The DNA of the CDR3 is TGTGCCAGCAGCTATCAGGGGAACACTGAAGCTTTCTTT. Encoded protein: CASSYQGNTEAFF.

In this sample, this clone turned up once. CDR3 bases: TGTGCCAGCAGTGGACTAGCGGGAGGGCCTAGCTCCTACGAGCAGTACTTC. Protein: CASSGLAGGPSSYEQYF. J is TRBJ2-7 and V is TRBV6-1; 14 positions agree with TRBD2. Trimming removed 4 bases from V and 0 bases from J; junction bases left unmatched: 5. Per the germline V gene, CDR1 is MNHNS and CDR2 is SASEGT. There are 17 residues in the CDR3.